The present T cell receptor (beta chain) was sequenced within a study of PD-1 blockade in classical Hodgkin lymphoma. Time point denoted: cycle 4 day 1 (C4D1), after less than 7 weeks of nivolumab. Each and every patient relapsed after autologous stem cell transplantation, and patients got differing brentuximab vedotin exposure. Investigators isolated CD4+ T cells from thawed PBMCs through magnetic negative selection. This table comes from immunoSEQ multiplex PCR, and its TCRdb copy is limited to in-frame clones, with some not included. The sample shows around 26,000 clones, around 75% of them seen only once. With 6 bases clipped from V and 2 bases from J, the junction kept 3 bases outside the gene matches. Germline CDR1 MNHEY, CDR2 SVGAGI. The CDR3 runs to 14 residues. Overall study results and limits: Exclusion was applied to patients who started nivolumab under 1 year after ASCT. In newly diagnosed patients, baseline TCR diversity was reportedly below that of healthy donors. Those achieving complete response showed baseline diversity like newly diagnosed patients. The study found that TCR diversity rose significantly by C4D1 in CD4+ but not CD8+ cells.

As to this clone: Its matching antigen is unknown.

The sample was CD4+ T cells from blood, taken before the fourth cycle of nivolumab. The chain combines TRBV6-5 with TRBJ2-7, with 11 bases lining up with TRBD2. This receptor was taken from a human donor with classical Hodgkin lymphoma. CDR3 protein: CASRLTSGAYEQYF. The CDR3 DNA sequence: TGTGCCAGCAGACTGACTAGCGGGGCCTACGAGCAGTACTTC.